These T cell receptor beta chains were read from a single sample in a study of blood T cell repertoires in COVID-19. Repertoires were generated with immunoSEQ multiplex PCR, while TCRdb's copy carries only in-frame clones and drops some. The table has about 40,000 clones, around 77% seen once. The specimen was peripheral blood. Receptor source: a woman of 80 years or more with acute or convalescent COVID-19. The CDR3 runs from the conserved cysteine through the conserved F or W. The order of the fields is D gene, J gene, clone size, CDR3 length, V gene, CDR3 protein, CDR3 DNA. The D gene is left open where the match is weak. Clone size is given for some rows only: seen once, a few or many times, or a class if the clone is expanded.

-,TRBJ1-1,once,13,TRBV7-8,CASSPLPQGRAFF,TGTGCCAGCAGTCCCCTGCCCCAGGGAAGAGCTTTCTTT
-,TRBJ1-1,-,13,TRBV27,CASSWGVNTEAFF,TGTGCCAGCAGTTGGGGGGTCAACACTGAAGCTTTCTTT
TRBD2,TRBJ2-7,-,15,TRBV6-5,CASSTRASGSREQYF,TGTGCCAGCAGTACACGGGCTAGCGGGAGTCGCGAGCAGTACTTC
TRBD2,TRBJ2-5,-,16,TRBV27,CASSQGLAGGEETQYF,TGTGCCAGCAGTCAGGGACTAGCGGGAGGCGAGGAGACCCAGTACTTC
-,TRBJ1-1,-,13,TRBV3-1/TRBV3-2,CASSQGGFLEAFF,TGTGCCAGCAGCCAAGGAGGGTTCTTGGAAGCTTTCTTT
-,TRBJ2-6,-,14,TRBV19,CASRVSSGANVLTF,TGTGCCAGTAGGGTGAGCTCTGGGGCCAACGTCCTGACTTTC
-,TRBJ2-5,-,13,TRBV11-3,CASSIRHLETQYF,TGTGCCAGCAGCATAAGACATTTGGAGACCCAGTACTTC
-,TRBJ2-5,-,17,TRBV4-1,CASSQDSNSAGQETQYF,TGCGCCAGCAGCCAAGATTCGAATAGCGCGGGGCAAGAGACCCAGTACTTC
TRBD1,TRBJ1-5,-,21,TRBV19,CASSIVFRQGRGFYSNQPQHF,TGTGCCAGTAGTATAGTATTCCGACAGGGTAGGGGTTTCTATAGCAATCAGCCCCAGCATTTT
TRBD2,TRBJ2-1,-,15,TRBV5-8,CASSPGLREGNEQFF,TGTGCCAGCAGCCCCGGACTAAGGGAGGGCAATGAGCAGTTCTTC
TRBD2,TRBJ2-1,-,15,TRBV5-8,CATPQRELGYNEQFF,TGTGCCACCCCCCAGCGGGAGCTTGGCTACAATGAGCAGTTCTTC